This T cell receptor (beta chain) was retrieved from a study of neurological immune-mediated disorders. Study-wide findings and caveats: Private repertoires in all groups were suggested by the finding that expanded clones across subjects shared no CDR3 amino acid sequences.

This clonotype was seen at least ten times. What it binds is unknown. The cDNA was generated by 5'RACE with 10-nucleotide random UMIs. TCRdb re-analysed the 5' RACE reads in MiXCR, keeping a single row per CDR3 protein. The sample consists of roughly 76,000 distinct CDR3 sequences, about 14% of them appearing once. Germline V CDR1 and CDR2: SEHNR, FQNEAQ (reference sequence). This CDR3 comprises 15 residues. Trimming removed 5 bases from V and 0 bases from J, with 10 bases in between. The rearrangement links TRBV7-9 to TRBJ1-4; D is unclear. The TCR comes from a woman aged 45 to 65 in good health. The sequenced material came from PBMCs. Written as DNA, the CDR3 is TGTGCCAGCAGCCGGCGGGAGGCAACTAATGAAAAACTGTTTTTT. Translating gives CASSRREATNEKLFF.